This T cell receptor (beta chain) was retrieved from a study of beta chain features in type 1 diabetes. Across the study: Age, gender, cell numbers and subset yield matched between patients and controls. Points from the study as a whole: Equally in patients and controls, PCR might preferentially amplify shorter templates. Patients with type 1 diabetes showed fewer VDJ junction insertions and more deletions. Type 1 diabetes patients showed a moderate but significant shortening of TCRB CDR3s in all four CD4+ subsets. TCRB repertoires of naive, central memory and Treg cells appeared more similar among patients than among healthy donors.

Comments on this clone: Its target is unknown.

Investigators reverse transcribed all isolated RNA, so they sequenced expressed TCRB transcripts. Using immunoSEQ multiplex PCR, the repertoire was profiled, and TCRdb retains in-frame clones only, with some absent. Here the sample spans approximately 160,000 clones, roughly 60% being singletons. CDR3 size: 13 residues. J gave up 0 bases and V 8 bases, and 6 bases lay outside the gene matches. Germline-derived CDR1 and CDR2 are SQVTM and ANQGSEA. This chain connects TRBV29-1 to TRBJ1-1; 7 bases align to TRBD1. The sample was naive CD4+ T cells from blood. The clonotype was recovered from a man aged 30-40 years with type 1 diabetes. The DNA of the CDR3 is TGCAGCTCCGGGCAGGGGGTGAACACTGAAGCTTTCTTT. This translates into CSSGQGVNTEAFF.